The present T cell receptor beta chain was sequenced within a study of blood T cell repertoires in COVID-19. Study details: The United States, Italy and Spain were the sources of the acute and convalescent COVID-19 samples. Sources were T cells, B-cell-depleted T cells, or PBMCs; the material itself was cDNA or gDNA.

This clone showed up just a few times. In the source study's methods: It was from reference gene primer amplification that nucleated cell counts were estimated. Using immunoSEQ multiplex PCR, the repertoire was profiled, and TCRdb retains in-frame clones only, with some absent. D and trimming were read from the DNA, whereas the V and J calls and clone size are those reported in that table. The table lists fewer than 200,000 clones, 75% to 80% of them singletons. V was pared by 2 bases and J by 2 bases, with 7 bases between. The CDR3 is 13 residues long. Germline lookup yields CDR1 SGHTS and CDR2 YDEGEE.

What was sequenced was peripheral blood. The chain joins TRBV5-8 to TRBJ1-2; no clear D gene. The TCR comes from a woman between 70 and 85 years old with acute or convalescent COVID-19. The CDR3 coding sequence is TGTGCCAGCAGCTTTGAGGCAAACTATGGCTACACCTTC. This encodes CASSFEANYGYTF.